One sample yielded the 11 T cell receptor beta chains listed below, sequenced in a study of T-cell reconstitution after alpha-beta-depleted transplantation in children. The TCRbeta library incorporated unique molecular identifiers. TCRdb fed the PCR reads into MiXCR, producing one record per CDR3 protein. The sample carries some 520,000 distinct CDR3 sequences, about 30% recorded once. Sequences were derived from PBMCs from the stem cell graft donor, sampled from the stem cell graft. The receptors here all came from a human donor who donated a stem cell graft to a child with aplastic anemia.

The rearrangement links TRBV5-4 to TRBJ2-6; D remains unclear. V lost 1 base to trimming and J lost 0 bases, with 8 bases between them. CDR1 and CDR2 (germline): SGHNT, YYREEE (reference sequence). The CDR3 consists of 16 residues. The CDR3 here is CASSLPGSSGANVLTF. The CDR3 coding sequence is TGTGCCAGCAGCTTGCCCGGAAGCTCTGGGGCCAACGTCCTGACTTTC.

This chain uses TRBV19 with TRBJ2-4; a weak D match, TRBD1 (5 bases). V lost 4 bases and J lost 7, with 14 bases in between. This CDR3 has 14 amino acids. CDR1 is LNHDA, CDR2 SQIVND, per germline (reference sequence). As DNA, the CDR3 is TGTGCCAGTAGTACCCCGGGCAGGGTGAACATTCAGTACTTC. Translation: CASSTPGRVNIQYF.

This clonotype came up a few times. The rearrangement links TRBV7-2 to TRBJ1-4; possible D gene TRBD1, 5 bases. In germline, CDR1 is SGHTA, CDR2 FQGNSA. V shed 11 bases and J shed 3 bases, with 13 bases lying between them. The length of the CDR3 is 13 residues. The CDR3 protein is CAVRRQPNEKLFF. The CDR3, as DNA: TGTGCCGTAAGGAGACAGCCTAATGAAAAACTGTTTTTT. The full variable domain, its missing parts supplied by reference TRBV7-2 and TRBJ1-4, is GAGVSQSPSNKVTEKGKDVELRCDPISGHTALYWYRQSLGQGLEFLIYFQGNSAPDKSGLPSDRFSAERTGGSVSTLTIQRTQQEDSAVYLCAVRRQPNEKLFFGSGTQLSVL.

V is TRBV29-1 and J is TRBJ2-3; 8 bases match TRBD1. V trimming: 7 bases; J trimming: 0 bases; junction bases outside the gene matches: 3. This CDR3 region has 13 residues. From germline, CDR1 is SQVTM and CDR2 ANQGSEA. The DNA of the CDR3 is TGCAGCGCTTGGACAGGGAGCACAGATACGCAGTATTTT. Translated: CSAWTGSTDTQYF.

This chain links TRBV19 with TRBJ2-1, with a possible D match to TRBD1 (5 bases). CDR1 is LNHDA and CDR2 is SQIVND in the germline V gene (reference sequence). The V and J ends lost 3 bases and 4 bases respectively, with 10 bases between them. This CDR3 comprises 14 residues. CDR3 in DNA: TGTGCCAGTAGTATCCTTACAGGTTACAATGAGCAGTTCTTC. It translates to CASSILTGYNEQFF.

V is TRBV12-3 or TRBV12-4 and J is TRBJ1-4; 8 bases map to TRBD1. The CDR3 runs to 15 residues. J gave up 0 bases and V 6 bases, and 3 bases lay outside the gene matches. CDR3 amino acids: CASRGQDATNEKLFF. The CDR3 region has the DNA TGTGCCAGCAGGGGACAGGATGCAACTAATGAAAAACTGTTTTTT.

Comments on this clonotype: Being one base from a much bigger clone, this may be a read error. The chain recombines TRBV12-3 or TRBV12-4 with TRBJ1-2, with D possibly matching TRBD1 (6 bases). The CDR3 runs to 12 residues. CDR3 in amino acids: CASSRGANGCTF. The CDR3 DNA follows: TGTGCCAGCAGTCGGGGGGCGAATGGCTGCACCTTC.

CDR3: CATSRGTYSNTGELFF. The DNA of the CDR3 is TGTGCCACCAGCAGAGGAACGTATTCGAACACCGGGGAGCTGTTTTTT. The chain couples TRBV15 to TRBJ2-2; D not resolved. Trimming stripped 1 base from V and 0 bases from J, with 9 bases between. This CDR3 contains 16 residues. CDR1 and CDR2 (germline): LNHNV, YYDKDF (reference sequence). Based on the CDR3 plus reference TRBV15 and TRBJ2-2, the full variable domain is DAMVIQNPRYQVTQFGKPVTLSCSQTLNHNVMYWYQQKSSQAPKLLFHYYDKDFNNEADTPDNFQSRRPNTSFCFLDIRSPGLGDTAMYLCATSRGTYSNTGELFFGEGSRLTVL.

V gene TRBV20-1 combines with J gene TRBJ1-5; D call uncertain. There are 13 residues in the CDR3. Germline loops: CDR1 DFQATT, CDR2 SNEGSKA (reference sequence). The V gene lost 6 bases and the J gene lost 6 bases, with 15 bases spanning the gap. CDR3 sequence reads: CSATGVRGQPQHF. The CDR3, as DNA: TGCAGTGCAACTGGCGTGCGAGGTCAGCCCCAGCATTTT.

The gene calls are TRBV9 and TRBJ1-6, with D maybe TRBD1 (5 bases). Trimming removed 3 bases at V and 9 bases at J, with 22 bases between. This CDR3 spans 17 amino acids. Germline V lookup: CDR1 SGDLS, CDR2 YYNGEE. The CDR3, as DNA: TGTGCCAGCAGCGGAGGCGAATCCGGGCCTGGGGGTTCACCCCTCCACTTT. Translated, it gives CASSGGESGPGGSPLHF.

This clonotype was observed a handful of times. This chain connects TRBV24-1 to TRBJ1-5, with D unclear. Germline CDR1 is KGHDR and CDR2 is SFDVKD. The CDR3 extends over 12 amino acids. V dropped 5 bases and J dropped 7 bases, with 8 bases sitting between them. This chain's CDR3 is CATSASGQPQHF. The DNA for the CDR3 is TGTGCCACCAGTGCCTCGGGGCAGCCCCAGCATTTT.